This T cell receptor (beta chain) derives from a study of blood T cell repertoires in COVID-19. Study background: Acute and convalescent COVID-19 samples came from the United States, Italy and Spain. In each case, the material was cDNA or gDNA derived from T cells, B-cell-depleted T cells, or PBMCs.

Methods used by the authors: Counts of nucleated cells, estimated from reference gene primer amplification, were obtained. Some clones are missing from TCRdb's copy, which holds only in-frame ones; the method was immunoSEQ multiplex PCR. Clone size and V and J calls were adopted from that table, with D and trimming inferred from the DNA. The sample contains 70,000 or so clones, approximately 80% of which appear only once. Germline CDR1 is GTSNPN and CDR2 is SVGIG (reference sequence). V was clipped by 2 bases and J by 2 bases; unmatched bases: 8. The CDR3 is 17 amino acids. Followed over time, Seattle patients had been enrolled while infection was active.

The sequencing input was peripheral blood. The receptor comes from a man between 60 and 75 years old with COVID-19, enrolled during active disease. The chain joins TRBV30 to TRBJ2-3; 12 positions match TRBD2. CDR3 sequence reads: CAWSPRPSGRVTDTQYF. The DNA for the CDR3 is TGTGCCTGGAGTCCGCGACCTAGCGGGAGGGTCACAGATACGCAGTATTTT.